This TCR beta chain was obtained from a study of shared clonotypes between healthy human individuals. Here immunoSEQ multiplex PCR was the method, and the copy in TCRdb shows in-frame clones only, minus some. This sample has fewer than 600,000 clones, with around three quarters found just once. Germline V gene data show CDR1 as KGHSH and CDR2 as LQKENI. The ends lost 2 bases at V and 0 bases at J; junction bases unmatched: 3. The CDR3 contains 17 residues. What was sequenced was PBMCs. This clonotype was sampled from a woman aged 40 to 50 in good health. Some clones in this sample may be carry-over from other donors' samples. The V call is TRBV18, the J call TRBJ2-2, with 10 bases aligning to TRBD1. CDR3 amino acids: CASSPATGGPNTGELFF. Written as DNA, the CDR3 is TGTGCCAGCTCACCAGCGACAGGGGGCCCGAACACCGGGGAGCTGTTTTTT.